The 7 T cell receptor beta chains listed next were all sequenced from one sample in a study of T cell responses to AZD1222 COVID-19 vaccine. Assay: immunoSEQ multiplex PCR; the TCRdb copy retains only in-frame clones and omits some. The sample comprises some 130,000 clones, approximately 90% of which are singletons, and roughly 2% rests with the top ten. Sequenced here: peripheral blood, sampled on day 0 of AZD1222 vaccination. The receptors were sampled from an adult in good health.

Concerning this clone itself: Distinct nucleotide sequences in the sample also encode this CDR3. The chain uses TRBV2 and TRBJ1-5, with D unclear. This CDR3 comprises 14 residues. Trimming cost V 3 bases and J 4 bases, with 10 bases left between them. Germline lookup yields CDR1 SNHLY and CDR2 FYNNEI. The CDR3 protein is CASSDWAANQPQHF. The DNA for the CDR3 is TGTGCCAGCAGTGATTGGGCAGCGAATCAGCCCCAGCATTTT.

J is TRBJ1-5 and V is TRBV7-7; D may be TRBD1 (5 bases). This CDR3 spans 16 amino acids. In germline, CDR1 is SSHAT, CDR2 FNYEAQ (reference sequence). Deletions cut 5 bases from V and 0 bases from J, with 14 bases between. The CDR3 here is CASSPPWGLSNQPQHF. In DNA form, the CDR3 reads TGTGCCAGCAGCCCCCCTTGGGGCCTTAGCAATCAGCCCCAGCATTTT.

The rearrangement uses TRBV27 and TRBJ2-7; 15 nucleotides line up with TRBD2. Germline trimming cut 4 bases from V and 3 bases from J; bases unmatched to any gene: 4. The CDR3 is 16 amino acids. Germline assignment: CDR1 MNHEY and CDR2 SMNVEV (reference sequence). DNA for the CDR3: TGTGCCAGCAGTTGGGGGACTAGCGGGAGGTTCTACGAGCAGTACTTC. It is translated as CASSWGTSGRFYEQYF.

In its sample, this clone was seen once. The J gene is TRBJ1-2, the V gene TRBV7-9, with 7 positions matching TRBD1. Germline V gives CDR1 SEHNR, CDR2 FQNEAQ (reference sequence). The ends lost 3 bases at V and 8 bases at J; junction bases unmatched: 6. CDR3 size: 13 residues. CDR3 nucleotide sequence: TGTGCCAGCAGCTTTGAGGGGGCGCAAGGCTACACCTTC. Its translation is CASSFEGAQGYTF. The variable domain in full, with the rest retrieved from reference TRBV7-9 and TRBJ1-2, is DTGVSQNPRHKITKRGQNVTFRCDPISEHNRLYWYRQTLGQGPEFLTYFQNEAQLEKSRLLSDRFSAERPKGSFSTLEIQRTEQGDSAMYLCASSFEGAQGYTFGSGTRLTVV.

The V call is TRBV5-1, the J call TRBJ2-7; tentative D call: TRBD2 (6 bases). V shed 4 bases and J shed 4 bases, with 15 bases lying between them. Germline V gene data show CDR1 as SGHRS and CDR2 as YFSETQ. The CDR3 loop spans 14 amino acids. The CDR3 loop is CASSQGLAGYEQYF. In DNA, the CDR3 is TGCGCCAGCAGCCAGGGACTGGCCGGGTACGAGCAGTACTTC.

This clone appeared a few times. The genes are TRBV6-5 and TRBJ1-2; TRBD1 agrees at 8 bases. The CDR3 sequence is 14 residues long. Germline V CDR1 and CDR2: MNHEY, SVGAGI. Germline trimming cut 8 bases from V and 0 bases from J; bases unmatched to any gene: 5. The CDR3 DNA reads as TGTGCCAGCGGGGGGACAGGAGCTAACTATGGCTACACCTTC. Encoded protein: CASGGTGANYGYTF.

V usage is TRBV29-1 and J usage is TRBJ1-4; 7 bases agree with TRBD1. Germline V gives CDR1 SQVTM, CDR2 ANQGSEA. V gave up 0 bases and J gave up 8 bases; unmatched junction bases: 12. The CDR3 extends over 16 amino acids. CDR3 sequence reads: CSVEEGKQGRREKLFF. In DNA, the CDR3 is TGCAGCGTTGAAGAGGGAAAACAGGGGAGGAGAGAAAAACTGTTTTTT.